What follows is one T cell receptor (beta chain) and its context. Its antigen remains unknown. The data originate from a study of T cell responses to AZD1222 COVID-19 vaccine. Whole-study results and caveats: No repertoire was sampled before or during the peak T cell response, only after it. Seropositive at baseline were only a handful of AZD1222 recipients. Donors were mostly white British, more females; clonal diversity possibly underestimated.

Repertoires were generated with immunoSEQ multiplex PCR, while TCRdb's copy carries only in-frame clones and drops some. In the table there are about 120,000 clones, roughly 88% of which are singletons. The CDR3 has 16 amino acids. V shed 5 bases and J shed 0 bases, with 16 bases lying between them. Germline V gene sequence: CDR1 SGHNT, CDR2 YENEEA. This receptor was taken from an adult in good health. The material was peripheral blood, obtained on day 0 of AZD1222 vaccination. The chain carries TRBV11-3 and TRBJ1-1; TRBD1 is a possible D gene (5 bases). CDR3: CASSRSPGRMNTEAFF. DNA of the CDR3: TGTGCCAGCAGCCGATCCCCGGGACGTATGAACACTGAAGCTTTCTTT. Together with reference TRBV11-3 and TRBJ1-1, the CDR3 gives the full variable domain: EAGVVQSPRYKIIEKKQPVAFWCNPISGHNTLYWYLQNLGQGPELLIRYENEEAVDDSQLPKDRFSAERLKGVDSTLKIQPAELGDSAVYLCASSRSPGRMNTEAFFGQGTRLTVV.